The 21 T cell receptor beta chains given below trace back to one sample, sequenced in a study of T cells after yellow fever vaccination. MiXCR, run by TCRdb on the 5' RACE reads, gives a single entry per CDR3 protein. The data hold hundreds of thousands of distinct CDR3 sequences, with 3.6% observed a single time. Sequenced material: PBMCs, taken on the day of the yellow fever booster vaccination. The receptors here all came from a man younger than 30 who received the YFV17D yellow fever vaccine.

This clonotype was observed at least ten times. The V call is TRBV5-4, the J call TRBJ2-7, with 12 bases identical to TRBD1. Germline trimming cut 5 bases from V and 1 base from J; bases unmatched to any gene: 4. The germline V gene has CDR1 SGHNT and CDR2 YYREEE (reference sequence). The length of the CDR3 is 15 residues. CDR3 in DNA: TGTGCCAGCAGATCGGGACAGGGGGCGTCCTACGAGCAGTACTTC. Translating gives CASRSGQGASYEQYF.

V and J are TRBV12-3 or TRBV12-4 and TRBJ2-5; no clear D. This CDR3 has 14 residues. V lost 3 bases to trimming and J lost 1 base, with 9 bases between them. CDR3 region: CASSLNSIQETQYF. CDR3 DNA sequence: TGTGCCAGCAGTTTGAATTCCATCCAAGAGACCCAGTACTTC.

This clonotype was counted many times. The rearrangement joins TRBV5-6 to TRBJ2-5; D possibly corresponds to TRBD2 (6 bases). There are 13 residues in the CDR3. Germline lookup yields CDR1 SGHDT and CDR2 YYEEEE. The germline V and J ends were trimmed by 4 bases and 4 bases, with 11 bases remaining between them. The CDR3 sequence: CASSMTSIETQYF. CDR3 coding DNA: TGTGCCAGCAGCATGACTAGTATAGAGACCCAGTACTTC.

This clonotype was seen at least ten times. This sequence joins TRBV7-2 and TRBJ2-5, with D possibly TRBD2 on 6 matching bases. CDR1 and CDR2 from the germline V gene are SGHTA and FQGNSA. This CDR3 is 15 amino acids long. V lost 5 bases and J 4 bases, leaving 17 bases between the germline ends. The CDR3 region has the DNA TGTGCCAGCAGCAGGATAAAGATGGGGGGAGAGACCCAGTACTTC. Translating it yields CASSRIKMGGETQYF.

This clonotype was counted a few times. The CDR3 spells CASRTSGTTNQPQHF. CDR3 DNA sequence: TGTGCCAGCAGGACCTCCGGGACGACAAATCAGCCCCAGCATTTT. This chain uses TRBV28 with TRBJ1-5; TRBD1 is a possible D gene (5 bases). CDR1 is MDHEN and CDR2 is SYDVKM in the germline V gene. This CDR3 has 15 amino acids. The germline V and J ends were trimmed by 6 bases and 4 bases, with 16 bases remaining between them.

This clonotype has a count of ten or more. CDR3 in amino acids: CASSLGGSSGQETQYF. In DNA, the CDR3 is TGCGCCAGCAGCTTGGGAGGTAGTAGCGGACAAGAGACCCAGTACTTC. The chain is built from TRBV5-1 and TRBJ2-5; D might be TRBD2 (6 bases). V was trimmed by 0 bases and J by 2 bases, leaving 14 bases between them. CDR3 size: 16 residues. CDR1 SGHRS and CDR2 YFSETQ come from the germline V gene.

This clonotype was seen ten or more times. V gene TRBV12-3 or TRBV12-4 combines with J gene TRBJ2-3, with 9 nucleotides matching TRBD1. This CDR3 contains 14 residues. With V trimmed by 4 bases and J by 5 bases, 4 bases remained unmatched. The CDR3, as DNA: TGTGCCAGCAGTTCGGGACAGGGATTAGATACGCAGTATTTT. Translated: CASSSGQGLDTQYF.

This clonotype showed up just a few times. The gene calls are TRBV11-2 and TRBJ1-1; D gene unclear. The CDR3 extends over 15 amino acids. Trimming left V 3 bases short and J 3 bases short, with 14 bases between. Germline V gene lookup returns CDR1 SGHAT and CDR2 FQNNGV. The DNA for the CDR3 is TGTGCCAGCAGCTTTAACCCAGCGGGGTACACTGAAGCTTTCTTT. Translation gives CASSFNPAGYTEAFF.

Only a few counts were recorded for this clonotype. This chain uses TRBV29-1 with TRBJ2-7; TRBD1 aligns across 8 bases. The V and J ends lost 5 bases and 2 bases, in that order; junction bases with no gene match: 8. Germline CDR1 SQVTM, CDR2 ANQGSEA. The CDR3 spans 14 residues. The CDR3 here is CSVQGAPGAYEQYF. Here the CDR3 DNA reads TGCAGCGTTCAGGGGGCCCCGGGGGCCTACGAGCAGTACTTC.

This clonotype was seen ten or more times. The chain combines TRBV5-1 with TRBJ1-6, with 9 bases aligning to TRBD1. This CDR3 is built from 14 residues. Germline CDR1 SGHRS, CDR2 YFSETQ. The V gene end was trimmed by 0 bases and the J gene end by 16 bases; junction bases not matched to a gene: 8. CDR3 residues: CASSLDRGLSGLHF. As DNA, the CDR3 is TGCGCCAGCAGCTTGGACAGGGGGCTGTCGGGTCTCCACTTT. The full variable domain, in which reference TRBV5-1 and TRBJ1-6 provide the parts outside the CDR3, is KAGVTQTPRYLIKTRGQQVTLSCSPISGHRSVSWYQQTPGQGLQFLFEYFSETQRNKGNFPGRFSGRQFSNSRSEMNVSTLELGDSALYLCASSLDRGLSGLHFGNGTRLTVT.

A few counts support this clonotype. The V gene is TRBV4-1, the J gene TRBJ2-1, with 11 positions matching TRBD2. Unmatched junction bases numbered 14, after V lost 0 bases and J lost 7 bases. The CDR3 has 19 residues. Germline CDR1 reads MGHRA; CDR2 reads YSYEKL. The CDR3 protein is CASSQDPPLVSGGVNEQFF. The DNA of the CDR3 is TGCGCCAGCAGCCAAGATCCCCCCCTCGTTAGCGGGGGGGTGAATGAGCAGTTCTTC.

This clonotype has more than one count but fewer than ten. The chain combines TRBV7-3 with TRBJ2-7; D is ambiguous. The CDR3 consists of 14 residues. The V end lost 0 bases, the J end lost 6 bases, and 12 bases lay between the germline ends. In germline, CDR1 is SGHTA, CDR2 FQGTGA. CDR3 loop: CASSLTDALGEQYF. CDR3 in DNA: TGTGCCAGCAGCTTAACCGATGCCTTAGGCGAGCAGTACTTC.

This clonotype was seen many times. This chain joins TRBV5-1 and TRBJ2-2, with 10 bases identical to TRBD1. Unmatched junction bases numbered 7, after V lost 4 bases and J lost 7 bases. This CDR3 region has 15 residues. In germline, CDR1 is SGHRS, CDR2 YFSETQ. Here the CDR3 DNA reads TGCGCCAGCAGCGATGACAGGGGGCGCGGCGGGGAGCTGTTTTTT. Translation gives CASSDDRGRGGELFF.

This clonotype showed up many times. This chain connects TRBV20-1 to TRBJ2-5, with D tentatively TRBD2 (6 bases). The CDR3 totals 15 residues. V gave up 7 bases and J gave up 5 bases, with 23 bases separating them. The germline V gene has CDR1 DFQATT and CDR2 SNEGSKA (reference sequence). The DNA of the CDR3 is TGCAGTGTAGTCCCCCAGGGACTGACGTGGGAGACCCAGTACTTC. It codes for CSVVPQGLTWETQYF.

This clonotype was seen a handful of times. This rearrangement joins TRBV29-1 to TRBJ2-5; D gene uncertain. The CDR3 consists of 13 residues. V was cut by 2 bases and J by 6 bases, with 13 bases left in between. Germline lookup yields CDR1 SQVTM and CDR2 ANQGSEA. The CDR3, as DNA: TGCAGCGTTGAATTGGGGTCATTAAAGACCCAGTACTTC. Translated, it gives CSVELGSLKTQYF. Looking up the rest from reference TRBV29-1 and TRBJ2-5 gives the full variable domain: SAVISQKPSRDICQRGTSLTIQCQVDSQVTMMFWYRQQPGQSLTLIATANQGSEATYESGFVIDKFPISRPNLTFSTLTVSNMSPEDSSIYLCSVELGSLKTQYFGPGTRLLVL.

The sample holds many counts of this clonotype. The J gene is TRBJ1-3, the V gene TRBV5-1; TRBD1 matches 9 bases. From germline, CDR1 is SGHRS and CDR2 YFSETQ. The CDR3 runs to 16 residues. V gave up 4 bases and J gave up 4 bases; unmatched junction bases: 9. The CDR3 region is CASSMDRGSPGNTIYF. As DNA, the CDR3 is TGCGCCAGCAGCATGGACAGGGGATCGCCAGGAAACACCATATATTTT. Combining the CDR3 with reference TRBV5-1 and TRBJ1-3 gives the whole variable domain KAGVTQTPRYLIKTRGQQVTLSCSPISGHRSVSWYQQTPGQGLQFLFEYFSETQRNKGNFPGRFSGRQFSNSRSEMNVSTLELGDSALYLCASSMDRGSPGNTIYFGEGSWLTVV.

This chain's CDR3 is CSVVGTGRGEQYV. For the CDR3, the DNA is TGCAGCGTTGTAGGGACAGGGCGAGGCGAGCAGTACGTC. V usage is TRBV29-1 and J usage is TRBJ2-7; 9 bases are a match to TRBD1. V lost 4 bases to trimming and J lost 6 bases; unmatched junction nucleotides: 7. CDR1 and CDR2 from the germline V gene are SQVTM and ANQGSEA. The CDR3 consists of 13 residues.

This clonotype appeared many times. As DNA, the CDR3 is TGCAGTGCTCTTATTCCCGGAGGGAAAGAGACCCAGTACTTC. Translated, it gives CSALIPGGKETQYF. J is TRBJ2-5 and V is TRBV20-1; perhaps TRBD2 as D (6 bases). The CDR3 extends over 14 amino acids. The germline V and J ends were trimmed by 5 bases and 3 bases, with 16 bases remaining between them. Per germline, CDR1 DFQATT and CDR2 SNEGSKA (reference sequence).

This clonotype has only a few counts. The V call is TRBV7-9, the J call TRBJ1-5; a possible D gene is TRBD1 (6 bases). Between the trimmed V and J ends, which lost 2 bases and 4 bases, there was a span of 12 bases. CDR1 and CDR2 (germline): SEHNR, FQNEAQ (reference sequence). The CDR3 is 15 amino acids. CDR3 in DNA: TGTGCCAGCAGCTTATTCCCGGGGGCGAATCAGCCCCAGCATTTT. Protein: CASSLFPGANQPQHF.

The sample holds a few counts of this clonotype. The V call is TRBV18, the J call TRBJ2-3; tentatively, D is TRBD2 (5 bases). The V end lost 2 bases, the J end lost 5 bases, and 17 bases lay between the germline ends. Germline CDR1 and CDR2: KGHSH and LQKENI. This CDR3 is built from 16 residues. Here the CDR3 reads CASSPTGSLAGDTQYF. The CDR3 DNA is TGTGCCAGCTCACCAACTGGGTCGCTAGCCGGAGATACGCAGTATTTT.

This clonotype has a count of ten or more. V and J are TRBV11-2 and TRBJ2-2; 8 nucleotides match TRBD1. The CDR3 has 17 amino acids. The J segment lost 1 base and the V segment lost 3 bases, leaving 7 bases of the junction unmatched. Germline CDR1 SGHAT, CDR2 FQNNGV. The CDR3 sequence: CASSFNTGQVNTGELFF. As DNA, the CDR3 is TGTGCCAGCAGCTTTAATACGGGACAGGTGAACACCGGGGAGCTGTTTTTT.